A selection of T cell receptor beta chains follows, all from one sample in a study of radiation and T cells in renal cell carcinoma. Profiled with immunoSEQ multiplex PCR; TCRdb holds only in-frame clones, not every one. The top ten clones hold less than 10% of a sample with 95,000 or so clones, 75% to 90% of them seen once. Material: blood, obtained from a patient whose treatment included radiotherapy and nephrectomy. The receptors come from a man in his forties or fifties with renal cell carcinoma. Each CDR3 is given with its conserved first and last residue. A D gene is named only where the DNA matches it firmly. The listing skips clone size in some rows; elsewhere it reads once, few, many or a size class.

D gene	V gene	CDR3 length	clone size	J gene	CDR3 protein	CDR3 DNA
NA	TRBV4-1	14	NA	TRBJ2-7	CASSQVAGGYEQYF	TGCGCCAGCAGCCAAGTCGCCGGGGGCTACGAGCAGTACTTC
NA	TRBV27	13	NA	TRBJ1-1	CASTDTGYTEAFF	TGTGCCAGCACGGATACAGGGTACACTGAAGCTTTCTTT
TRBD2	TRBV5-1	13	once	TRBJ2-1	CATSGSSYNEQFF	TGTGCAACTAGCGGGAGCTCCTACAATGAGCAGTTCTTC
NA	TRBV7-3	13	NA	TRBJ2-2	CASRAGNTGELFF	TGTGCCAGTAGAGCGGGGAACACCGGGGAGCTGTTTTTT
NA	TRBV5-1	14	NA	TRBJ2-3	CASSVRGSTDTQYF	TGCGCCAGCAGCGTCAGGGGTAGCACAGATACGCAGTATTTT
NA	TRBV28	14	NA	TRBJ1-5	CASSFRPVGQPQHF	TGTGCCAGCAGTTTTCGTCCAGTTGGTCAGCCCCAGCATTTT
NA	TRBV7-8	15	NA	TRBJ2-3	CASSRRDRSTDTQYF	TGTGCCAGCAGCCGACGGGACCGGAGCACAGATACGCAGTATTTT
TRBD2	TRBV5-1	17	NA	TRBJ2-5	CASSPGTSGGAGETQYF	TGCGCCAGCAGCCCGGGGACTAGCGGGGGGGCCGGAGAGACCCAGTACTTC
NA	TRBV2	15	NA	TRBJ2-1	CASRNSRFGANEQFF	TGTGCCAGCAGGAACAGTAGATTCGGGGCCAATGAGCAGTTCTTC
NA	TRBV18	14	NA	TRBJ1-1	CASSPRQVTTEAFF	TGTGCCAGCTCACCAAGGCAGGTCACCACTGAAGCTTTCTTT
NA	TRBV6-6	14	NA	TRBJ1-2	CASSYGQSAYGYTF	TGTGCCAGCAGTTACGGACAGTCAGCGTATGGCTACACCTTC